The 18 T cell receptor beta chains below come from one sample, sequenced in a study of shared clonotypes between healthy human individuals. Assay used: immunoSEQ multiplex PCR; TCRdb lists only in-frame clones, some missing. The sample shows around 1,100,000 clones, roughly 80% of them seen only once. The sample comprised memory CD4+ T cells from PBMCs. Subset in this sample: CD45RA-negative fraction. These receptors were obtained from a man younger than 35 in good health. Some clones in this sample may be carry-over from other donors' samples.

The CDR3 bases are TGCAGCGTTCGCAGGGTAGGAGTAGAGACCCAGTACTTC. Its protein product is CSVRRVGVETQYF. This chain links TRBV29-1 with TRBJ2-5; TRBD1 might be the D (5 bases). The CDR3 totals 13 residues. V lost 5 bases and J 4 bases, leaving 14 bases between the germline ends. Germline V gives CDR1 SQVTM, CDR2 ANQGSEA. Based on the CDR3 plus reference TRBV29-1 and TRBJ2-5, the full variable domain is SAVISQKPSRDICQRGTSLTIQCQVDSQVTMMFWYRQQPGQSLTLIATANQGSEATYESGFVIDKFPISRPNLTFSTLTVSNMSPEDSSIYLCSVRRVGVETQYFGPGTRLLVL.

Here the CDR3 reads CSAHSGTPTINYGYTF. CDR3 sequence (DNA): TGCAGCGCCCATTCCGGGACACCGACAATTAACTATGGCTACACCTTC. The chain links TRBV29-1 to TRBJ1-2; TRBD1 might be the D (6 bases). V lost 7 bases and J lost 1, with 22 bases in between. Per germline, CDR1 SQVTM and CDR2 ANQGSEA. This CDR3 region has 16 residues. Combining the CDR3 with reference TRBV29-1 and TRBJ1-2 gives the whole variable domain SAVISQKPSRDICQRGTSLTIQCQVDSQVTMMFWYRQQPGQSLTLIATANQGSEATYESGFVIDKFPISRPNLTFSTLTVSNMSPEDSSIYLCSAHSGTPTINYGYTFGSGTRLTVV.

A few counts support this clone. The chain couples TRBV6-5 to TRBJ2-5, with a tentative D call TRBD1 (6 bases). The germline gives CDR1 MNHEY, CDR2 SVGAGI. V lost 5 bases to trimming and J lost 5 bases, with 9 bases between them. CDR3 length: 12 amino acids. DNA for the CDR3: TGTGCCAGCAGTAAGGGGGTTGAGACCCAGTACTTC. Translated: CASSKGVETQYF.

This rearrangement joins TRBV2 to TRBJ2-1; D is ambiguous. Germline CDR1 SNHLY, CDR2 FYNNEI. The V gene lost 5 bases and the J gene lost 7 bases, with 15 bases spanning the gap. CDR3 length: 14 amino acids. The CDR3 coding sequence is TGTGCCAGCAGTACTATGGTCGTGTATAATGAGCAGTTCTTC. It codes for CASSTMVVYNEQFF.

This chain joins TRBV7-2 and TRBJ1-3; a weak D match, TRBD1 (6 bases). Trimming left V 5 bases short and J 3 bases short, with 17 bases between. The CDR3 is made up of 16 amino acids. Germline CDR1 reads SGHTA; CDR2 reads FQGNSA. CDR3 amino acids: CASSPWHREIGNTIYF. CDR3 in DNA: TGTGCCAGCAGCCCATGGCACAGGGAAATTGGAAACACCATATATTTT. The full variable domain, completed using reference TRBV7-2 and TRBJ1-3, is GAGVSQSPSNKVTEKGKDVELRCDPISGHTALYWYRQSLGQGLEFLIYFQGNSAPDKSGLPSDRFSAERTGGSVSTLTIQRTQQEDSAVYLCASSPWHREIGNTIYFGEGSWLTVV.

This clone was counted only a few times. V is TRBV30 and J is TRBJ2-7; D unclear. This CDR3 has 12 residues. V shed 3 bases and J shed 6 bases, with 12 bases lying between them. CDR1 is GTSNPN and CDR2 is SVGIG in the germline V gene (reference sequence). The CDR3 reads CAWSATWGEQYF. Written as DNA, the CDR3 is TGTGCCTGGAGCGCCACCTGGGGCGAGCAGTACTTC.

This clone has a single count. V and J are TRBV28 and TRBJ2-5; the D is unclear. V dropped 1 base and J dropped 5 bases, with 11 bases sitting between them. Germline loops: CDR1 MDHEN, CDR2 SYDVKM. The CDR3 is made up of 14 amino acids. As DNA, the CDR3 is TGTGCCAGCAGTTTATATGCTAGGCCGGAGACCCAGTACTTC. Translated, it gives CASSLYARPETQYF.

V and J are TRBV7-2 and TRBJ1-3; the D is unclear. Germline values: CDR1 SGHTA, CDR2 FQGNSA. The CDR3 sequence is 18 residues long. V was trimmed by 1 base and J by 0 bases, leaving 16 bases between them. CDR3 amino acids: CASSLVSSGESSGNTIYF. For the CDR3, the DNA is TGTGCCAGCAGCTTAGTTAGTTCCGGGGAGAGCTCTGGAAACACCATATATTTT. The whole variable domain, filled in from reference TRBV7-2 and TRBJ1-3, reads GAGVSQSPSNKVTEKGKDVELRCDPISGHTALYWYRQSLGQGLEFLIYFQGNSAPDKSGLPSDRFSAERTGGSVSTLTIQRTQQEDSAVYLCASSLVSSGESSGNTIYFGEGSWLTVV.

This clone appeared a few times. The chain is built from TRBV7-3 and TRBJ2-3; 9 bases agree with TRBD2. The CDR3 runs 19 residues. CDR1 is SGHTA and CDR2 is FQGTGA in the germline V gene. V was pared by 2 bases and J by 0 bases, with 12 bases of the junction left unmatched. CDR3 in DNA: TGTGCCAGCAGCTTAGCCCCCCTAGCGGGACCTACTAGCACAGATACGCAGTATTTT. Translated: CASSLAPLAGPTSTDTQYF.

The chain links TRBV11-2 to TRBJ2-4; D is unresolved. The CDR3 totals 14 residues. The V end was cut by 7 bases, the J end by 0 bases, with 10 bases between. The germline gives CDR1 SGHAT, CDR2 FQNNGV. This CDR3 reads CASMATLAKNIQYF. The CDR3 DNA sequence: TGTGCCAGCATGGCAACGCTAGCCAAAAACATTCAGTACTTC.

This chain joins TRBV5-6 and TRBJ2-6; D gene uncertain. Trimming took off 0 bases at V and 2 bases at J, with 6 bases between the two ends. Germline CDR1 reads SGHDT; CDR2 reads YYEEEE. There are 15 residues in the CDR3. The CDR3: CASSLVGTGANVLTF. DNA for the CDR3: TGTGCCAGCAGCTTGGTAGGAACTGGGGCCAACGTCCTGACTTTC.

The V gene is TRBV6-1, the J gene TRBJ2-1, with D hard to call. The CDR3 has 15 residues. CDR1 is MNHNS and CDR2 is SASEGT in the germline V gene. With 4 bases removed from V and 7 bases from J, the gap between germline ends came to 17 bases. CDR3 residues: CASSGPLLLSNEQFF. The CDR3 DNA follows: TGTGCCAGCAGTGGGCCGCTGCTTTTATCTAATGAGCAGTTCTTC.

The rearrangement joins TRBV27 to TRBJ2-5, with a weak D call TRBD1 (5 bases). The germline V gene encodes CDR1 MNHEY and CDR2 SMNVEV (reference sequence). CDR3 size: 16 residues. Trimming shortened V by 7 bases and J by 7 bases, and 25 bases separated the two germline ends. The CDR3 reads CASTPRWGGRYGTQYF. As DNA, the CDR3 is TGTGCCAGCACCCCCCGTTGGGGCGGAAGGTACGGGACCCAGTACTTC.

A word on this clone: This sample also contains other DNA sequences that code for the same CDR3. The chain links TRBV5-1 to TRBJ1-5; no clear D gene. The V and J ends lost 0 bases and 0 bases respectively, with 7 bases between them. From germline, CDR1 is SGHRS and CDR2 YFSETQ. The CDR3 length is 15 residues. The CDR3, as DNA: TGCGCCAGCAGCTTGGTTCCGGGTAGCAATCAGCCCCAGCATTTT. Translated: CASSLVPGSNQPQHF.

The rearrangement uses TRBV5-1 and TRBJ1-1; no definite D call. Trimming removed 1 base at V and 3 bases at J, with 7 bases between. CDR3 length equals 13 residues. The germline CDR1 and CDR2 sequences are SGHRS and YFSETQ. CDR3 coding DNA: TGCGCCAGCAGCTTGACACAAGACACTGAAGCTTTCTTT. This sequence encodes CASSLTQDTEAFF. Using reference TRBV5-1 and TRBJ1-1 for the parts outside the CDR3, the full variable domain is KAGVTQTPRYLIKTRGQQVTLSCSPISGHRSVSWYQQTPGQGLQFLFEYFSETQRNKGNFPGRFSGRQFSNSRSEMNVSTLELGDSALYLCASSLTQDTEAFFGQGTRLTVV.

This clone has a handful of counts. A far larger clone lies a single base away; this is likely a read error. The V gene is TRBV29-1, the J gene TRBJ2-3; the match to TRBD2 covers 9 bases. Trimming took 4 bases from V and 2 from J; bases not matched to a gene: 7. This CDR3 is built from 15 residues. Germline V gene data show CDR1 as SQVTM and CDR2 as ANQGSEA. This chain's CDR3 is CSVGLAGDITDTQYF. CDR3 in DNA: TGCAGCGTTGGTTTAGCGGGAGATATCACAGATACGCAGTATTTT.

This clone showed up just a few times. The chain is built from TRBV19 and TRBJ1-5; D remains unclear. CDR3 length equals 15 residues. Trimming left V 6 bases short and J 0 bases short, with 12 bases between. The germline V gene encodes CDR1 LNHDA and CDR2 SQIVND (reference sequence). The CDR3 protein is CASRISTPSNQPQHF. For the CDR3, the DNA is TGTGCCAGTAGGATCTCAACCCCTAGCAATCAGCCCCAGCATTTT.

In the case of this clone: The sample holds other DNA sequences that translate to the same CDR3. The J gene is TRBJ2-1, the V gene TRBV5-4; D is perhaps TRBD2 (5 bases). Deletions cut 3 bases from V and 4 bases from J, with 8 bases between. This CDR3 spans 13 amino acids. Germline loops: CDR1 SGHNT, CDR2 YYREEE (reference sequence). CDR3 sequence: CASSWTGYNEQFF. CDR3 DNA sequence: TGTGCCAGCAGCTGGACTGGTTACAATGAGCAGTTCTTC.